These T cell receptor beta chains were read from a single sample in a study of Graves' ophthalmopathy and Graves' hyperthyroidism. TCRdb re-called the multiplex PCR reads through MiXCR, storing one row per CDR3 protein. This sample has 620,000 or so distinct CDR3 sequences, with around a fifth found just once. The sequenced sample consisted of peripheral blood. The receptor set was obtained from a woman under 30 with stable Graves' hyperthyroidism. Some clones in this sample may be carry-over from other donors' samples. Each CDR3 is given with its conserved first and last residue. Fields, in order: D gene, clone size, J gene, V gene, CDR3 protein, CDR3 DNA. The D gene is left open where the match is weak. Clone size is shown for a subset of rows, as once, few, many or a class of expanded clone.

TRBD1 | NA | TRBJ2-5 | TRBV6-1 | CASSADRGWETQYF | TGTGCCAGCAGTGCCGACAGGGGGTGGGAGACCCAGTACTTC
NA | NA | TRBJ1-6 | TRBV6-1 | CASSATREGSPLHF | TGTGCCAGCAGTGCGACCAGGGAAGGTTCACCCCTCCACTTT
NA | many | TRBJ2-5 | TRBV6-1 | CASSKGSWETQYF | TGTGCCAGCAGTAAGGGGTCTTGGGAGACCCAGTACTTC
TRBD1 | NA | TRBJ2-6 | TRBV5-4 | CASSLEGQGRAGANVLTF | TGTGCCAGCAGCTTGGAGGGACAGGGGAGAGCTGGGGCCAACGTCCTGACTTTC
TRBD1 | many | TRBJ1-1 | TRBV6-2/TRBV6-3 | CASTPGGADTEAFF | TGTGCCAGCACCCCAGGGGGGGCGGACACTGAAGCTTTCTTT
NA | many | TRBJ2-5 | TRBV20-1 | CSAEQETQYF | TGCAGTGCTGAGCAAGAGACCCAGTACTTC
NA | many | TRBJ2-7 | TRBV9 | CASSVGGEPYEQYF | TGTGCCAGCAGCGTAGGAGGGGAGCCCTACGAGCAGTACTTC
NA | few | TRBJ2-5 | TRBV12-3/TRBV12-4 | CASSIGIGKTQYF | TGTGCCAGCAGTATAGGGATAGGCAAGACCCAGTACTTC
NA | many | TRBJ2-2 | TRBV7-8 | CASSFQEKGGELFF | TGTGCCAGCAGCTTCCAGGAGAAGGGCGGGGAGCTGTTTTTT
NA | many | TRBJ1-1 | TRBV9 | CASSVYGNTEAFF | TGTGCCAGCAGCGTGTACGGAAACACTGAAGCTTTCTTT
NA | NA | TRBJ2-4 | TRBV15 | CATSRGSGWGKNIQYF | TGTGCCACCAGCAGAGGGAGCGGGTGGGGCAAAAACATTCAGTACTTC
NA | many | TRBJ1-1 | TRBV11-2 | CASSTISGTTEAFF | TGTGCCAGCAGCACCATCTCCGGGACCACTGAAGCTTTCTTT
NA | few | TRBJ1-1 | TRBV11-2 | CASSLDRFREAFF | TGTGCCAGCAGCTTAGATCGGTTCAGGGAAGCTTTCTTT
NA | many | TRBJ1-1 | TRBV5-4 | CASSLEQGFKTMNTEAFF | TGTGCCAGCAGCTTGGAACAGGGATTCAAGACCATGAACACTGAAGCTTTCTTT
TRBD1 | many | TRBJ1-1 | TRBV27 | CASSNRGNTEAFF | TGTGCCAGCAGTAACAGGGGGAACACTGAAGCTTTCTTT
TRBD1 | many | TRBJ2-7 | TRBV28 | CASSSGDRGLYEQYF | TGTGCCAGCAGTTCTGGGGACAGGGGGCTATACGAGCAGTACTTC
NA | once | TRBJ2-2 | TRBV6-5 | CASSSPGGVETGELFF | TGTGCCAGCAGTTCCCCTGGCGGGGTGGAGACCGGGGAGCTGTTTTTT
NA | many | TRBJ1-5 | TRBV10-3 | CAISEAGVGNNQPQHF | TGTGCCATCAGTGAGGCAGGGGTCGGTAACAATCAGCCCCAGCATTTT
TRBD1 | few | TRBJ1-2 | TRBV7-2 | CASSSTGTGVTF | TGTGCCAGCAGCTCAACCGGGACAGGGGTCACCTTC
NA | many | TRBJ1-2 | TRBV2 | CASTDNYGYTF | TGTGCCAGCACTGATAACTATGGCTACACCTTC
TRBD2 | many | TRBJ2-5 | TRBV20-1 | CSARQTSGRVQETQYF | TGCAGTGCTAGACAGACTAGCGGGAGGGTCCAAGAGACCCAGTACTTC
NA | many | TRBJ2-7 | TRBV6-2/TRBV6-3 | CASSYSGLEQYF | TGTGCCAGCAGTTACTCCGGGTTAGAGCAGTACTTC
NA | NA | TRBJ1-1 | TRBV19 | CASSIYPGTEAFF | TGTGCCAGTAGTATTTATCCTGGGACTGAAGCTTTCTTT
NA | NA | TRBJ1-1 | TRBV25-1 | CASSADIGPLMNTEAFF | TGTGCCAGCAGTGCGGACATCGGCCCCCTAATGAACACTGAAGCTTTCTTT
TRBD1 | many | TRBJ2-5 | TRBV5-1 | CASSMTGQGADPQETQYF | TGCGCCAGCAGCATGACGGGACAGGGTGCGGACCCGCAAGAGACCCAGTACTTC
TRBD1 | few | TRBJ1-2 | TRBV6-1 | CASRWTGKYGYTF | TGTGCCAGCAGATGGACAGGGAAATATGGCTACACCTTC
NA | many | TRBJ2-7 | TRBV20-1 | CSASIGGAGYYEQYF | TGCAGTGCTTCGATCGGGGGCGCTGGATACTACGAGCAGTACTTC
NA | NA | TRBJ1-2 | TRBV2 | CASSDRVINYGYTF | TGTGCCAGCAGTGACAGAGTCATTAACTATGGCTACACCTTC
TRBD2 | many | TRBJ2-7 | TRBV6-5 | CASSYGTLAGTSNEQYF | TGTGCCAGCAGTTACGGGACACTAGCGGGAACCTCCAACGAGCAGTACTTC
TRBD1 | NA | TRBJ2-7 | TRBV11-3 | CASSLETGDHEQYF | TGTGCCAGCAGCTTGGAGACAGGGGACCACGAGCAGTACTTC
NA | NA | TRBJ2-5 | TRBV6-5 | CASSYGAGETQYF | TGTGCCAGCAGTTACGGGGCAGGAGAGACCCAGTACTTC
NA | NA | TRBJ2-7 | TRBV5-1 | CVSNDDRPSYEQYF | TGCGTCAGCAACGATGACAGGCCCTCCTACGAGCAGTACTTC
NA | many | TRBJ1-2 | TRBV29-1 | CSVEYKGRSYGYTF | TGCAGCGTTGAGTACAAGGGAAGGTCCTATGGCTACACCTTC
NA | few | TRBJ1-1 | TRBV12-3/TRBV12-4 | CASSGHSNTEAFF | TGTGCCTCCTCCGGACATTCGAACACTGAAGCTTTCTTT
TRBD1 | many | TRBJ1-1 | TRBV6-2/TRBV6-3 | CASTPGQGGVNTEAFF | TGTGCCAGCACTCCGGGACAGGGGGGAGTGAACACTGAAGCTTTCTTT
TRBD1 | NA | TRBJ2-2 | TRBV12-5 | CASGLELSGTGDKNTGELFF | TGTGCTAGTGGTTTGGAGTTATCCGGGACAGGGGATAAGAACACCGGGGAGCTGTTTTTT
NA | many | TRBJ2-5 | TRBV20-1 | CSARAGWYQETQYF | TGCAGTGCTAGAGCGGGCTGGTACCAAGAGACCCAGTACTTC
TRBD1 | many | TRBJ1-2 | TRBV20-1 | CSAPKHDRELYGYTF | TGCAGTGCTCCCAAACACGACAGGGAACTCTATGGCTACACCTTC
NA | many | TRBJ1-6 | TRBV18 | CASSPNLQPNSPLHF | TGTGCCAGCTCACCTAACCTACAACCTAATTCACCCCTCCACTTT
NA | many | TRBJ2-2 | TRBV5-1 | CASSSYSDGELFF | TGCGCCAGCAGCTCATACAGTGACGGGGAGCTGTTTTTT
TRBD1 | few | TRBJ1-5 | TRBV24-1 | CATSDPGQGANQPQHF | TGTGCCACCAGTGACCCCGGACAGGGGGCCAATCAGCCCCAGCATTTT
TRBD2 | many | TRBJ2-7 | TRBV12-3/TRBV12-4 | CASSAGLAGVGEQYF | TGTGCCAGCAGTGCAGGACTAGCGGGAGTTGGCGAGCAGTACTTC
NA | many | TRBJ1-5 | TRBV19 | CASSIFGPQRYDQPRHF | TGTGCCAGTAGTATCTTTGGGCCACAACGATATGATCAGCCCCGGCATTTT
NA | NA | TRBJ2-5 | TRBV27 | CASSSPSFTQYF | TGTGCCAGCAGTTCACCCTCCTTCACCCAGTACTTC